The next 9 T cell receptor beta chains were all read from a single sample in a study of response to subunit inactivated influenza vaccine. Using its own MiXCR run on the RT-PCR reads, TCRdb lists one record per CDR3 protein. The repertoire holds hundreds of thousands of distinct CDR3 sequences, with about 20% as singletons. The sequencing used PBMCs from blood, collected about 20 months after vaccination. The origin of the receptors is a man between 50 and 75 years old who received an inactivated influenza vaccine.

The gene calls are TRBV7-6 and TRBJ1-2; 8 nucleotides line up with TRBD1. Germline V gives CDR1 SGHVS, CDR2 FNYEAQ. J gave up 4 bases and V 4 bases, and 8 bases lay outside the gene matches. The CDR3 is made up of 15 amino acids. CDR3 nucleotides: TGTGCCAGCAGCTCGGTCTCCGGGACAGGCTATGGCTACACCTTC. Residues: CASSSVSGTGYGYTF.

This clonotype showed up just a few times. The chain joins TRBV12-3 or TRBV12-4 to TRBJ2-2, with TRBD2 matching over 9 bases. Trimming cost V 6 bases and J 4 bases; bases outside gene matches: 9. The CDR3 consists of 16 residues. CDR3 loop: CASSFRGTSPTGELFF. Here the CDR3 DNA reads TGTGCCAGCAGCTTTCGGGGGACTAGCCCCACCGGGGAGCTGTTTTTT.

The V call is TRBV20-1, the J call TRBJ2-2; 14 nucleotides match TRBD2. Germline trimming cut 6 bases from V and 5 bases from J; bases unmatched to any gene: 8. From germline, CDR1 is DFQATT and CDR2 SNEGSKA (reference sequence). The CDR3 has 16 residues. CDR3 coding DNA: TGCAGTGCCCGTTGGGGGACTAGCGGGGGAACCGGGGAGCTGTTTTTT. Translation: CSARWGTSGGTGELFF.

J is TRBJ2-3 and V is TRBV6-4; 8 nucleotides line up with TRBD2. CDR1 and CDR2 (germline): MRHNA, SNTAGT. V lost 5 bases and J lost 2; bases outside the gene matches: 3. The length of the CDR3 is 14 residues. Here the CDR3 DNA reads TGTGCCAGCAGTCGACTAGCGTTCACAGATACGCAGTATTTT. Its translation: CASSRLAFTDTQYF.

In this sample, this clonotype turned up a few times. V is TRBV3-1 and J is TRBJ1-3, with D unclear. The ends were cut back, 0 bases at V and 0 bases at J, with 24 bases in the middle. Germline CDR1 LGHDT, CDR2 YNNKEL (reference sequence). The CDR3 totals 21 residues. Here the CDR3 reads CASSQDKSDWAIGFSGNTIYF. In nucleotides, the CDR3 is TGTGCCAGCAGCCAAGATAAATCTGATTGGGCCATCGGCTTCTCTGGAAACACCATATATTTT.

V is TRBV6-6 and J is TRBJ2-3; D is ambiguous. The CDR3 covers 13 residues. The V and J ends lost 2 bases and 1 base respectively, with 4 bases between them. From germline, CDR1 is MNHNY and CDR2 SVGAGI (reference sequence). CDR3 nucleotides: TGTGCCAGCAGTTACCCCGGCACAGATACGCAGTATTTT. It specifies CASSYPGTDTQYF.

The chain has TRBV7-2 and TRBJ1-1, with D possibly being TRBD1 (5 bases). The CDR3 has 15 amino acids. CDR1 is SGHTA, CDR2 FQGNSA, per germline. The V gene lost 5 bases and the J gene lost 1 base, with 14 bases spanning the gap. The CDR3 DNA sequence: TGTGCCAGCAGCCCCCGGGCAGGGCCGAACACTGAAGCTTTCTTT. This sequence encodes CASSPRAGPNTEAFF.

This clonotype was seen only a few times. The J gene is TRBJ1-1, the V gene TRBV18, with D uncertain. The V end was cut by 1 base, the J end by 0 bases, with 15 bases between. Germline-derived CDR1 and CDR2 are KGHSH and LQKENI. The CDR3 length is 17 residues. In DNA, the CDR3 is TGTGCCAGCTCACCACAGGGCCTACCAGCCGTGAACACTGAAGCTTTCTTT. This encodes CASSPQGLPAVNTEAFF.

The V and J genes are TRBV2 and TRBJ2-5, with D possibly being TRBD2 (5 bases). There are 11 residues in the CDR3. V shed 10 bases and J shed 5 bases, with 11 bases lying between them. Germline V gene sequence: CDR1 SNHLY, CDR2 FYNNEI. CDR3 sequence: CAIIATETQYF. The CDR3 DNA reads TGTGCCATCATAGCGACCGAGACCCAGTACTTC.